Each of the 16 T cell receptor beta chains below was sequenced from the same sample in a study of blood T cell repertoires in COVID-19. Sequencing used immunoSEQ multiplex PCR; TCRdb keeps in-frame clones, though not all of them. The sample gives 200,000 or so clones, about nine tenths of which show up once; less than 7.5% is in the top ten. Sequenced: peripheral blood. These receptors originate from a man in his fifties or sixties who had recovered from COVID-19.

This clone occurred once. The DNA for the CDR3 is TGTGCCAGCTCACCAGCGGGGCTCCCGGATACGCAGTATTTT. It encodes CASSPAGLPDTQYF. The V call is TRBV18, the J call TRBJ2-3, with D possibly matching TRBD2 (6 bases). The germline gives CDR1 KGHSH, CDR2 LQKENI. V was pared by 2 bases and J by 6 bases, with 12 bases between. CDR3 length equals 14 residues.

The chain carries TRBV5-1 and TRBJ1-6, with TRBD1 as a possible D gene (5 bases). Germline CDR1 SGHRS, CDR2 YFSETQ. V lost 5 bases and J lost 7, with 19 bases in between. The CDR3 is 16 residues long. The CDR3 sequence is CASSPDFSGRNSPLHF. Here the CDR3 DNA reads TGCGCCAGCAGTCCTGACTTTTCAGGGAGGAATTCACCCCTCCACTTT.

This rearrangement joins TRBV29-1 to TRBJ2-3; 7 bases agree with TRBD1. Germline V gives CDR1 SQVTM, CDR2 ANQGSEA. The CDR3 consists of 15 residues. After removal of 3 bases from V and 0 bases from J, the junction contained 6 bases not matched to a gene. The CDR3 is CSVEHTGQSTDTQYF. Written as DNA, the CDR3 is TGCAGCGTTGAGCATACGGGACAGAGCACAGATACGCAGTATTTT.

The CDR3 nucleotides are TGTGCCAGCAGTCGACAGGGTGGGAAAGGTCAGCCCCAGCATTTT. Encoded protein: CASSRQGGKGQPQHF. This sequence joins TRBV2 and TRBJ1-5; 7 bases agree with TRBD1. J lost 6 bases, V lost 5 bases, and 10 bases had no gene match. The germline V gene has CDR1 SNHLY and CDR2 FYNNEI. The CDR3 consists of 15 residues.

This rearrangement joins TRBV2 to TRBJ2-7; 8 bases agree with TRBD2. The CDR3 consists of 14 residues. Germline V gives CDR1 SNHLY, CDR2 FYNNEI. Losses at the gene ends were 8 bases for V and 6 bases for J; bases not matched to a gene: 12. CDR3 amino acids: CASRPGLGRLEQYF. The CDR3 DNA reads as TGTGCCAGCCGCCCGGGACTAGGGAGGCTCGAGCAGTACTTC.

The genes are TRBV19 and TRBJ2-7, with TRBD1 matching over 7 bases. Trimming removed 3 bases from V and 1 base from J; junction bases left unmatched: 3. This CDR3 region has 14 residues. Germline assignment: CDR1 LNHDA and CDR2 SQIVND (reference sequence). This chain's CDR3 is CASSIGRGSYEQYF. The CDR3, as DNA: TGTGCCAGTAGTATTGGCAGGGGGTCCTACGAGCAGTACTTC.

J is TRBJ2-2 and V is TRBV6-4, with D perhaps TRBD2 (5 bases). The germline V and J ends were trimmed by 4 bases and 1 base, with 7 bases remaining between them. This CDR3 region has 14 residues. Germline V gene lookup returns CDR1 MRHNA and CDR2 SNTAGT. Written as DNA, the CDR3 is TGTGCCAGCAGTGTTGAGGGGAACACCGGGGAGCTGTTTTTT. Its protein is CASSVEGNTGELFF.

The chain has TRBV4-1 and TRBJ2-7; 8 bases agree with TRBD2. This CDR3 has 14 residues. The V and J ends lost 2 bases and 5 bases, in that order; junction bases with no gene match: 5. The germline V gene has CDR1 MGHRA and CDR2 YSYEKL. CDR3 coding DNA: TGCGCCAGCAGCCAAACCGGGACTAGAAACGAGCAGTACTTC. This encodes CASSQTGTRNEQYF.

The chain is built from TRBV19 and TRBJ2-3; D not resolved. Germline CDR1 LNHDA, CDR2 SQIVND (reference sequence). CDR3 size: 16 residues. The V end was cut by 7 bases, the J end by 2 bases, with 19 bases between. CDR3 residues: CASTGSGTYYTDTQYF. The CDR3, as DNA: TGTGCCAGTACAGGATCCGGAACCTATTACACAGATACGCAGTATTTT.

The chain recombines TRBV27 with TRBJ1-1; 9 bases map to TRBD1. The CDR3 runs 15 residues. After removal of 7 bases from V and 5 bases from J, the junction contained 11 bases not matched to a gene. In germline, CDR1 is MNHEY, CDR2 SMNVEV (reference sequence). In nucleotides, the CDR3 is TGTGCCAGCACCCTAAGGGGACAGGGTGAAACTGAAGCTTTCTTT. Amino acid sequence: CASTLRGQGETEAFF.

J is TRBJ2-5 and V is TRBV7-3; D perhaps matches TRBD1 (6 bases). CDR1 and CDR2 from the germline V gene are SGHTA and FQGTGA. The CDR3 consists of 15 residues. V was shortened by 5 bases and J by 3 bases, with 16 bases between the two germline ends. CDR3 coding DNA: TGTGCCAGCAGCCAGGGGAACAGGGTGGAAGAGACCCAGTACTTC. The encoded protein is CASSQGNRVEETQYF.

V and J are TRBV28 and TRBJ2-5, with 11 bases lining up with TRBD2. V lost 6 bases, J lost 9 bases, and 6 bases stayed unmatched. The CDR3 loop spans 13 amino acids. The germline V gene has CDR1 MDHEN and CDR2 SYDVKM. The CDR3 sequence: CASRALAGGSQYF. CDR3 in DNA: TGTGCCAGCAGGGCCTTAGCGGGAGGGTCCCAGTACTTC. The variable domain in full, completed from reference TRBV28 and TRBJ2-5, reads DVKVTQSSRYLVKRTGEKVFLECVQDMDHENMFWYRQDPGLGLRLIYFSYDVKMKEKGDIPEGYSVSREKKERFSLILESASTNQTSMYLCASRALAGGSQYFGPGTRLLVL.

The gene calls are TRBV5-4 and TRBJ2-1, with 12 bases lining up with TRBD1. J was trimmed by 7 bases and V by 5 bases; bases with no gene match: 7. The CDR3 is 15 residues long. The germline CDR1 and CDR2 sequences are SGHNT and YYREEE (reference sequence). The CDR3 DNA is TGTGCCAGCAGTCGTGCGGGACAGGGGGCAAATGAGCAGTTCTTC. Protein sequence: CASSRAGQGANEQFF.

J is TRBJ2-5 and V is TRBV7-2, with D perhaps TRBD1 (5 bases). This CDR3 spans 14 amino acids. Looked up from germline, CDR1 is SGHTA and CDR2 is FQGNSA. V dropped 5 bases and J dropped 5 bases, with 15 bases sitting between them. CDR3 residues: CASSGRTGSETQYF. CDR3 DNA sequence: TGTGCCAGCAGCGGTCGAACAGGAAGTGAGACCCAGTACTTC.

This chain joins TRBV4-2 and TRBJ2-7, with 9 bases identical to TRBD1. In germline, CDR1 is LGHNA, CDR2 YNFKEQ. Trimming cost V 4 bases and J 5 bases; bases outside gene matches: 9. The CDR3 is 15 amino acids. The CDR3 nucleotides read TGTGCCAGCAGCCTGGCCGGGACAGGGACCCACGAGCAGTACTTC. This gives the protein CASSLAGTGTHEQYF.

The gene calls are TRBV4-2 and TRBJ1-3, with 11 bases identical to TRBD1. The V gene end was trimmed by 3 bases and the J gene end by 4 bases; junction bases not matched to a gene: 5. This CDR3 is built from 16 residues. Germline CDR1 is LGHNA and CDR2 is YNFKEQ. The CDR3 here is CASSQAGTGGGNTIYF. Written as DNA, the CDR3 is TGTGCCAGCAGCCAGGCCGGGACAGGGGGAGGAAACACCATATATTTT.